The 12 T cell receptor beta chains below come from one sample, sequenced in a study of T cell responses to AZD1222 COVID-19 vaccine. Profiling relied on immunoSEQ multiplex PCR, and the TCRdb table lists in-frame clones only, not all of them. This sample carries 95,000 to 150,000 clones, approximately 92% of them seen once, and the ten largest clones take about 14%. The sample was peripheral blood, taken on day 0 of AZD1222 vaccination. Source of these receptors: an adult in good health.

This sequence joins TRBV9 and TRBJ2-5; 7 nucleotides agree with TRBD1. Germline values: CDR1 SGDLS, CDR2 YYNGEE. The CDR3 has 13 amino acids. V gave up 2 bases and J gave up 7 bases; unmatched junction bases: 5. The CDR3 bases are TGTGCCAGCAGCGTGGGGACAGCAGGGACCCAGTACTTC. Protein: CASSVGTAGTQYF.

This sequence joins TRBV19 and TRBJ2-7; no firm D call. This CDR3 is 14 amino acids long. V was clipped by 5 bases and J by 2 bases, with 13 bases between them. Germline CDR1 reads LNHDA; CDR2 reads SQIVND (reference sequence). The CDR3 sequence: CASSAQLQTYEQYF. In DNA form, the CDR3 reads TGTGCCAGTAGTGCTCAACTGCAAACCTACGAGCAGTACTTC. Looking up the rest from reference TRBV19 and TRBJ2-7 gives the full variable domain: DGGITQSPKYLFRKEGQNVTLSCEQNLNHDAMYWYRQDPGQGLRLIYYSQIVNDFQKGDIAEGYSVSREKKESFPLTVTSAQKNPTAFYLCASSAQLQTYEQYFGPGTRLTVT.

This rearrangement joins TRBV5-1 to TRBJ2-5, with D unclear. The germline gives CDR1 SGHRS, CDR2 YFSETQ. This CDR3 is built from 14 residues. V lost 4 bases, J lost 2 bases, and 12 bases lay in between. The CDR3, as DNA: TGCGCCAGCAGCGCGCAGAATTTTCAAGAGACCCAGTACTTC. Encoded protein: CASSAQNFQETQYF.

V usage is TRBV4-1 and J usage is TRBJ1-6; D is uncertain. CDR1 MGHRA and CDR2 YSYEKL come from the germline V gene. V gave up 0 bases and J gave up 8 bases, with 8 bases separating them. This CDR3 is built from 14 residues. The CDR3 bases are TGCGCCAGCAGCCAAGAACCCGGCTATTCACCCCTCCACTTT. It yields the protein CASSQEPGYSPLHF.

The chain carries TRBV14 and TRBJ2-1, with 7 bases lining up with TRBD1. CDR3 size: 19 residues. Per the germline V gene, CDR1 is SGHDN and CDR2 is FVKESK. The V segment lost 3 bases and the J segment 1 base; nucleotides outside the gene matches: 15. CDR3 sequence: CASSHLRGLLGESYNEQFF. Written as DNA, the CDR3 is TGTGCCAGCAGCCACCTAAGGGGGCTACTCGGCGAATCCTACAATGAGCAGTTCTTC. The full variable domain, rest sourced from reference TRBV14 and TRBJ2-1, is EAGVTQFPSHSVIEKGQTVTLRCDPISGHDNLYWYRRVMGKEIKFLLHFVKESKQDESGMPNNRFLAERTGGTYSTLKVQPAELEDSGVYFCASSHLRGLLGESYNEQFFGPGTRLTVL.

The chain is built from TRBV6-6 and TRBJ1-3, with 7 bases that match TRBD1. This CDR3 contains 17 residues. After removal of 5 bases from V and 0 bases from J, the junction contained 10 bases not matched to a gene. Germline CDR1 MNHNY, CDR2 SVGAGI (reference sequence). This CDR3 reads CASSQGGQAISGNTIYF. In DNA, the CDR3 is TGTGCCAGCAGTCAGGGGGGGCAGGCGATCTCTGGAAACACCATATATTTT.

The rearrangement joins TRBV2 to TRBJ1-2; D gene ambiguous. Trimming pared 7 bases from V and 4 bases from J, leaving 16 bases between. The CDR3 has 14 residues. Germline V gene sequence: CDR1 SNHLY, CDR2 FYNNEI. CDR3 amino acids: CASNRMGLIYGYTF. The CDR3 nucleotides read TGTGCCAGCAATCGAATGGGGTTAATCTATGGCTACACCTTC.

The chain recombines TRBV7-8 with TRBJ1-5; the D gene is possibly TRBD1 (6 bases). The V end lost 1 base, the J end lost 6 bases, and 7 bases lay between the germline ends. This CDR3 is 13 amino acids long. Looked up from germline, CDR1 is SGHVS and CDR2 is FQNEAQ. The CDR3 protein is CASSLDRAQPQHF. CDR3 coding DNA: TGTGCCAGCAGCTTAGACAGGGCTCAGCCCCAGCATTTT. Full variable domain (rest looked up from reference TRBV7-8 and TRBJ1-5): GAGVSQSPRYKVAKRGQDVALRCDPISGHVSLFWYQQALGQGPEFLTYFQNEAQLDKSGLPSDRFFAERPEGSVSTLKIQRTQQEDSAVYLCASSLDRAQPQHFGDGTRLSIL.

The rearrangement uses TRBV4-1 and TRBJ2-7, with D maybe TRBD1 (5 bases). This CDR3 has 15 residues. Germline V gene sequence: CDR1 MGHRA, CDR2 YSYEKL. Trimming took 0 bases from V and 2 from J, leaving 11 bases between them. The CDR3 here is CASSQDVGATYEQYF. CDR3 in DNA: TGCGCCAGCAGCCAAGATGTTGGGGCTACCTACGAGCAGTACTTC.

This clone showed up just once. The chain joins TRBV18 to TRBJ1-1, with TRBD1 as a possible D gene (6 bases). CDR1 and CDR2 from the germline V gene are KGHSH and LQKENI. This CDR3 has 14 residues. The V gene lost 3 bases and the J gene lost 0 bases, with 8 bases spanning the gap. The CDR3 sequence is CASSPGQMNTEAFF. The CDR3 region has the DNA TGTGCCAGCTCACCTGGACAGATGAACACTGAAGCTTTCTTT.

This rearrangement joins TRBV3-1 (or the pseudogene TRBV3-2) to TRBJ1-3, with D unresolved. The CDR3 totals 17 residues. With 0 bases removed from V and 4 bases from J, the gap between germline ends came to 16 bases. From germline, CDR1 is LGHDT and CDR2 YNNKEL (reference sequence). The CDR3 reads CASSQDLNRFSGNTIYF. The CDR3 DNA follows: TGTGCCAGCAGCCAAGATTTAAACCGTTTCTCGGGAAACACCATATATTTT.

The rearrangement links TRBV28 to TRBJ1-5, with D possibly matching TRBD1 (5 bases). V lost 3 bases, J lost 0 bases, and 15 bases lay in between. This CDR3 is built from 17 residues. Germline V gene sequence: CDR1 MDHEN, CDR2 SYDVKM. As DNA, the CDR3 is TGTGCCAGCAGTTTGGGGCAGGACTGGTATAGCAATCAGCCCCAGCATTTT. As protein: CASSLGQDWYSNQPQHF.